The 17 T cell receptor beta chains below were found in one sample sequenced in a study of blood T cells in healthy people across ages. A second PCR of 7 to 11 cycles used a sample-barcoded 5' primer and a J-beta primer mix. One entry per CDR3 protein results from TCRdb running MiXCR on the 5' RACE reads. Of roughly 1,800,000 distinct CDR3 sequences detected, about 50% appear once; the ten largest clones hold more than 2%. Sequencing used blood. Receptors were obtained from a woman aged 40 to 49 in good health.

A single count supports this clonotype. V is TRBV5-1 and J is TRBJ2-3; D is perhaps TRBD2 (6 bases). The CDR3 covers 17 residues. Trimming took off 4 bases at V and 3 bases at J, with 21 bases between the two ends. Germline lookup yields CDR1 SGHRS and CDR2 YFSETQ. As DNA, the CDR3 is TGCGCCAGCAGCCCAAGACTAGTGGGGGTGAAAACAGATACGCAGTATTTT. It codes for CASSPRLVGVKTDTQYF.

The chain recombines TRBV25-1 with TRBJ1-2; 8 bases are a match to TRBD1. V lost 4 bases, J lost 2 bases, and 6 bases stayed unmatched. CDR1 and CDR2 (germline): MGHDK, SYGVNS. CDR3 length: 15 residues. The CDR3 sequence is CASSAFQGANYGYTF. The DNA of the CDR3 is TGTGCCAGCAGTGCCTTCCAGGGGGCGAACTATGGCTACACCTTC.

The chain combines TRBV10-3 with TRBJ2-5; maybe TRBD2 (6 bases). The DNA end is more similar to TRBJ2-7, so the J call may be wrong. Germline CDR1 is ENHRY and CDR2 is SYGVKD. The CDR3 sequence is 15 residues long. In DNA form, the CDR3 reads TGTGCCATCAGGGAGGATGGCGGGGCTTTCTACGAGCAGTACTTC. Its protein product is CAIREDGGAFYEQYF.

J is TRBJ2-4 and V is TRBV11-2, with D perhaps TRBD1 (6 bases). The J call could be wrong; TRBJ2-5 is a better fit for the DNA end. Per germline, CDR1 SGHAT and CDR2 FQNNGV. The CDR3 has 16 amino acids. In nucleotides, the CDR3 is TGTGCCAGCAGACGGACAGCTTCAGCTTCCAGAGAGACCCAGTACTTC. This translates into CASRRTASASRETQYF.

This clonotype was found once. J is TRBJ2-2 and V is TRBV6-5; maybe TRBD1 (5 bases). The CDR3 consists of 16 residues. V dropped 5 bases and J dropped 0 bases, with 13 bases sitting between them. The germline gives CDR1 MNHEY, CDR2 SVGAGI. CDR3 nucleotides: TGTGCCAGCAGTCCGAAGGGGTTTCCGAACACCGGGGAGCTGTTTTTT. Translating it yields CASSPKGFPNTGELFF.

The table lists this clonotype with a few counts. V gene TRBV24-1 combines with J gene TRBJ2-5; D gene uncertain. Germline assignment: CDR1 KGHDR and CDR2 SFDVKD. V was pared by 1 base and J by 2 bases, with 7 bases between. This CDR3 is built from 14 residues. CDR3 in DNA: TGTGCCACCAGTGATTTCCGGGCGCAAGAGACCCAGTACTTC. Amino acid sequence: CATSDFRAQETQYF.

The chain links TRBV5-5 to TRBJ1-2; TRBD1 agrees at 7 bases. Germline V lookup: CDR1 SGHKS, CDR2 YYEKEE (reference sequence). V dropped 4 bases and J dropped 3; count of bases not matched to a gene: 9. The CDR3 runs to 15 residues. Here the CDR3 DNA reads TGTGCCAGCAGCCTTACAGGGGCGGCTTACTATGGCTACACCTTC. Residues: CASSLTGAAYYGYTF.

This chain joins TRBV7-6 and TRBJ2-3; 10 bases align to TRBD2. CDR1 SGHVS and CDR2 FNYEAQ come from the germline V gene. The V segment lost 1 base and the J segment 2 bases; nucleotides outside the gene matches: 6. The CDR3 contains 17 residues. DNA of the CDR3: TGTGCCAGCAGCTTAGGATATAGCGGGGGGCCCACAGATACGCAGTATTTT. It is translated as CASSLGYSGGPTDTQYF. The full variable domain, rest sourced from reference TRBV7-6 and TRBJ2-3, is GAGVSQSPRYKVTKRGQDVALRCDPISGHVSLYWYRQALGQGPEFLTYFNYEAQQDKSGLPNDRFSAERPEGSISTLTIQRTEQRDSAMYRCASSLGYSGGPTDTQYFGPGTRLTVL.

This clonotype was seen a few times. V is TRBV9 and J is TRBJ1-2; D not resolved. The CDR3 has 13 amino acids. Deletions cut 0 bases from V and 4 bases from J, with 7 bases between. Germline CDR1 and CDR2: SGDLS and YYNGEE. The CDR3 nucleotides read TGTGCCAGCAGCGTAGAGGTTGGCTATGGCTACACCTTC. Residues: CASSVEVGYGYTF. Full variable domain (missing parts from reference TRBV9 and TRBJ1-2): DSGVTQTPKHLITATGQRVTLRCSPRSGDLSVYWYQQSLDQGLQFLIQYYNGEERAKGNILERFSAQQFPDLHSELNLSSLELGDSALYFCASSVEVGYGYTFGSGTRLTVV.

This chain connects TRBV6-5 to TRBJ2-5, with TRBD1 identical over 9 bases. The end of the DNA is better explained by TRBJ2-7, so the J call may be wrong. This CDR3 region has 13 residues. The germline gives CDR1 MNHEY, CDR2 SVGAGI. For the CDR3, the DNA is TGTGCCAGCAATCCGGGACAGGGAGGCGAGCAGTACTTC. Encoded protein: CASNPGQGGEQYF.

As regards this clonotype: Mismatch with germline at one junction end may stem from a read error. The rearrangement links TRBV2 to TRBJ2-7; D gene uncertain. This CDR3 contains 14 residues. Germline V gene sequence: CDR1 SNHLY, CDR2 FYNNEI. DNA for the CDR3: TGTGCCAGCACGGCCTTCGAAATTAGTCTCGAGCGGTACTTC. It is translated as CASTAFEISLERYF.

The chain is built from TRBV12-3 or TRBV12-4 and TRBJ2-3; D perhaps matches TRBD2 (7 bases). The CDR3 loop spans 13 amino acids. Between the trimmed V and J ends, which lost 7 bases and 5 bases, there was a span of 13 bases. As DNA, the CDR3 is TGTGCCAGCAACGGGGGGCTTATAGATACGCAGTATTTT. This sequence encodes CASNGGLIDTQYF.

The gene calls are TRBV20-1 and TRBJ2-6, with D perhaps TRBD2 (7 bases). CDR1 DFQATT and CDR2 SNEGSKA come from the germline V gene (reference sequence). Trimming left V 0 bases short and J 0 bases short, with 15 bases between. The CDR3 contains 18 residues. The CDR3 sequence: CSAREGRGAVSGANVLTF. CDR3 bases: TGCAGTGCTAGAGAGGGTCGGGGGGCGGTCTCTGGGGCCAACGTCCTGACTTTC.

This clonotype appeared a few times. The genes are TRBV6-2 or TRBV6-3 and TRBJ1-5, with 8 bases matching TRBD1. Per the germline V gene, CDR1 is MNHEY and CDR2 is SVGEGT. The CDR3 runs 14 residues. The ends lost 6 bases at V and 7 bases at J; junction bases unmatched: 8. CDR3 nucleotide sequence: TGTGCCAGCAGCCGTGACAGGGGTGGACAGCCCCAGCATTTT. This codes for CASSRDRGGQPQHF.

V is TRBV20-1 and J is TRBJ1-2; D call uncertain. Per germline, CDR1 DFQATT and CDR2 SNEGSKA (reference sequence). V was cut by 3 bases and J by 0 bases, with 8 bases left in between. The length of the CDR3 is 13 residues. The CDR3 region is CSASIVTNYGYTF. The DNA for the CDR3 is TGCAGTGCTAGTATAGTAACTAACTATGGCTACACCTTC.

The chain has TRBV20-1 and TRBJ2-5; 10 nucleotides match TRBD2. This CDR3 has 17 amino acids. The V gene end was trimmed by 3 bases and the J gene end by 1 base; junction bases not matched to a gene: 11. CDR1 and CDR2 (germline): DFQATT, SNEGSKA (reference sequence). CDR3 loop: CSASVAGGHVTQETQYF. The CDR3 DNA sequence: TGCAGTGCTAGCGTAGCGGGGGGACACGTGACCCAAGAGACCCAGTACTTC.

This sequence joins TRBV6-5 and TRBJ2-7, with a tentative D call TRBD2 (7 bases). The CDR3 runs to 14 residues. V lost 0 bases and J 7 bases, leaving 13 bases between the germline ends. The germline gives CDR1 MNHEY, CDR2 SVGAGI. The CDR3 region is CASSYSAGDNEQYF. The CDR3 DNA reads as TGTGCCAGCAGTTACTCTGCGGGGGACAATGAGCAGTACTTC.